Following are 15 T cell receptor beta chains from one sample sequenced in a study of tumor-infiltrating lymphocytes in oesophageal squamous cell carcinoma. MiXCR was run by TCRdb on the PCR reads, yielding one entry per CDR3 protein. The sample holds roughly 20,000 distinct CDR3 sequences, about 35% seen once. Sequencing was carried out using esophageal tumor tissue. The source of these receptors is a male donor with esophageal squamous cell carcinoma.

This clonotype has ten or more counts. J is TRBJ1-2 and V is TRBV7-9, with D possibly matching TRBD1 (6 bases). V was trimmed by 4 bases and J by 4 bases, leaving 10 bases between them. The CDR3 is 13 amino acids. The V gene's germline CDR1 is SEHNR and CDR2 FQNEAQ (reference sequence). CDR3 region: CASSWGGAYGYTF. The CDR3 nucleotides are TGTGCCAGCAGCTGGGGGGGGGCCTATGGCTACACCTTC. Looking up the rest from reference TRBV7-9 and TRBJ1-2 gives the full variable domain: DTGVSQNPRHKITKRGQNVTFRCDPISEHNRLYWYRQTLGQGPEFLTYFQNEAQLEKSRLLSDRFSAERPKGSFSTLEIQRTEQGDSAMYLCASSWGGAYGYTFGSGTRLTVV.

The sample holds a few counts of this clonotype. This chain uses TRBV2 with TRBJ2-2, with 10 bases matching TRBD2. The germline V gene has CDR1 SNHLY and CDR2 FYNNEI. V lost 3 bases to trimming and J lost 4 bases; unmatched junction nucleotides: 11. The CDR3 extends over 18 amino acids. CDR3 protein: CASSESLAGANPTGELFF. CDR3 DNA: TGTGCCAGCAGTGAGAGTCTAGCGGGAGCCAATCCCACCGGGGAGCTGTTTTTT.

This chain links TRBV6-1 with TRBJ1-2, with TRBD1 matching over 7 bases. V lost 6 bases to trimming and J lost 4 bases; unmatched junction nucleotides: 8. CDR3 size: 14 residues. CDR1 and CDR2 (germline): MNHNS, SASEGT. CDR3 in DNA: TGTGCCAGCAGCATTACAGGGGACATCTATGGCTACACCTTC. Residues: CASSITGDIYGYTF.

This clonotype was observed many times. The CDR3: CASSSTGTTNTEAFF. CDR3 coding DNA: TGTGCCAGCAGCTCTACCGGGACAACGAACACTGAAGCTTTCTTT. The chain is built from TRBV5-6 and TRBJ1-1, with a possible D match to TRBD1 (6 bases). V shed 3 bases and J shed 1 base, with 13 bases lying between them. The germline V gene encodes CDR1 SGHDT and CDR2 YYEEEE. The CDR3 length is 15 residues.

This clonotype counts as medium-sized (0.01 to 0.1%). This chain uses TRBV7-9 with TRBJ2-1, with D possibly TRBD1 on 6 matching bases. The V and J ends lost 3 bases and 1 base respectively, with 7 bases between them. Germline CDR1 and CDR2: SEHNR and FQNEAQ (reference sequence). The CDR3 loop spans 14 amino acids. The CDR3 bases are TGTGCCAGCAGCTTTGGGACATCCTACAATGAGCAGTTCTTC. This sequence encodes CASSFGTSYNEQFF.

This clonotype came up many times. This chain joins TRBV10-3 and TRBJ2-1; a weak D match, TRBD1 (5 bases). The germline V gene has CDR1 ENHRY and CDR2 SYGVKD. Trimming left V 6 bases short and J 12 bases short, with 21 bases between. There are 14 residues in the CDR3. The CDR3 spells CAIRHLEPDRGQFF. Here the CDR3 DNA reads TGTGCCATCAGACACCTGGAACCCGACAGAGGGCAGTTCTTC.

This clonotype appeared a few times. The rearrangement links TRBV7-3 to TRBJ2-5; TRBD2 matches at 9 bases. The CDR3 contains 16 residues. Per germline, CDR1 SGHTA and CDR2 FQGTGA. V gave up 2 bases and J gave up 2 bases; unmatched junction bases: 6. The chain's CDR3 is CASSLWASGAQETQYF. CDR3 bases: TGTGCCAGCAGCTTATGGGCTAGCGGGGCACAAGAGACCCAGTACTTC.

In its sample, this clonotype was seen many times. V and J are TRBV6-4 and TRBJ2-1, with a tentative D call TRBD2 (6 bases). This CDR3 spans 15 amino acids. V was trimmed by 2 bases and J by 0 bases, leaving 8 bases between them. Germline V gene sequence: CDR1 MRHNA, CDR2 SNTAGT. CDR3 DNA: TGTGCCAGCAGTGACGGAGCGGGCTCCTACAATGAGCAGTTCTTC. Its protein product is CASSDGAGSYNEQFF.

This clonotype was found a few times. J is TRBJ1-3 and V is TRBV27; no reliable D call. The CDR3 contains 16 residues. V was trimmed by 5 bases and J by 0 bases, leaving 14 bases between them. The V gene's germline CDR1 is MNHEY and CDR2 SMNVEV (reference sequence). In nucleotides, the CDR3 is TGTGCCAGCAGTCCGACTGCGGTTAGCTCTGGAAACACCATATATTTT. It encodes CASSPTAVSSGNTIYF.

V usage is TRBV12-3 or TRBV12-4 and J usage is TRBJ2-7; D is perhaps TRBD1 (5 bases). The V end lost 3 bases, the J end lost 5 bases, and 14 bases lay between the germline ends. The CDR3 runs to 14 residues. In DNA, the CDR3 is TGTGCCAGCAGTTTTTATGCAGGGAAAAACGAGCAGTACTTC. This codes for CASSFYAGKNEQYF.

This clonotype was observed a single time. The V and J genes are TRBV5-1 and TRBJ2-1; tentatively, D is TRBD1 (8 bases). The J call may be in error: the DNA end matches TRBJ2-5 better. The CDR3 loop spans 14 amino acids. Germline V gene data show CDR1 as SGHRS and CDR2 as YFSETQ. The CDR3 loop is CASSGQGGAETQYF. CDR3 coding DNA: TGCGCCAGCAGCGGACAGGGAGGGGCAGAGACCCAGTACTTC.

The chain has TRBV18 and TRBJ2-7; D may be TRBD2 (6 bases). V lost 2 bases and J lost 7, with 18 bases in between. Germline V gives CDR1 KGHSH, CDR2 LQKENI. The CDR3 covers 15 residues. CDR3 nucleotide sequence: TGTGCCAGCTCACCAGCTTCGGGAGCCCGCTCTGAGCAGTACTTC. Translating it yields CASSPASGARSEQYF.

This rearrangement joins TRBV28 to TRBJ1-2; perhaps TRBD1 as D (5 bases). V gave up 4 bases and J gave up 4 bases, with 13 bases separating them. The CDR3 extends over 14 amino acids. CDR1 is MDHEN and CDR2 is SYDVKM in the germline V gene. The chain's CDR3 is CASSSGGRSYGYTF. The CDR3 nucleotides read TGTGCCAGCAGTTCGGGGGGGAGGAGCTATGGCTACACCTTC.

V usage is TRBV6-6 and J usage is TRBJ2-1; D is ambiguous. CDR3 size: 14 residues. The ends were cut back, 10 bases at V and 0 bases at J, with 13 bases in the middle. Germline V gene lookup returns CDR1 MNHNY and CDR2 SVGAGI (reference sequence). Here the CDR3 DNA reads TGTGCCACAACACTGGCCAGCTCCTACAATGAGCAGTTCTTC. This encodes CATTLASSYNEQFF.

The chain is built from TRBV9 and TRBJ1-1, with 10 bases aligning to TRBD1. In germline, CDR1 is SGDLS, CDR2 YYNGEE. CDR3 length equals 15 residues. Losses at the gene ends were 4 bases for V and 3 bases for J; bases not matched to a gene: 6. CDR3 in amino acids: CASSLMDRGYTEAFF. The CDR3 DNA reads TGTGCCAGCAGCCTCATGGACAGGGGGTACACTGAAGCTTTCTTT.